Following are 24 T cell receptor beta chains from one sample sequenced in a study of blood T cell repertoires in COVID-19. The table came from immunoSEQ multiplex PCR; TCRdb's copy has only in-frame clones and leaves some out. The sample includes around 330,000 clones, 87% of them seen just once. Sequencing was done on a sample of PBMCs or T cells enriched from blood (not recorded which). Receptor source: a woman aged 18-29 years who had recovered from COVID-19.

This chain joins TRBV15 and TRBJ1-5, with 8 nucleotides matching TRBD1. CDR3 size: 14 residues. The V segment lost 2 bases and the J segment 7 bases; nucleotides outside the gene matches: 4. The V gene's germline CDR1 is LNHNV and CDR2 YYDKDF (reference sequence). CDR3 sequence: CATSRKDRVQPQHF. The CDR3 nucleotides are TGTGCCACCAGCAGAAAGGACAGGGTCCAGCCCCAGCATTTT.

The chain joins TRBV18 to TRBJ2-1, with 7 positions matching TRBD1. After removal of 2 bases from V and 4 bases from J, the junction contained 5 bases not matched to a gene. The CDR3 runs to 15 residues. Germline loops: CDR1 KGHSH, CDR2 LQKENI. CDR3 bases: TGTGCCAGCTCACCAATGGGACAGACTTACAATGAGCAGTTCTTC. Protein product: CASSPMGQTYNEQFF.

The rearrangement joins TRBV5-4 to TRBJ2-1, with D possibly being TRBD2 (5 bases). The CDR3 sequence is 16 residues long. In germline, CDR1 is SGHNT, CDR2 YYREEE (reference sequence). Trimming pared 4 bases from V and 1 base from J, leaving 15 bases between. The chain's CDR3 is CASSRAREGSYNEQFF. CDR3 nucleotide sequence: TGTGCCAGCAGCCGTGCCCGAGAGGGATCCTACAATGAGCAGTTCTTC.

The V call is TRBV4-3, the J call TRBJ2-7; the match to TRBD2 covers 10 bases. The CDR3 consists of 16 residues. Germline assignment: CDR1 LGHNA and CDR2 YSLEER. With 1 base clipped from V and 7 bases from J, the junction kept 10 bases outside the gene matches. CDR3 amino acids: CASSQGGATSGREQYF. DNA of the CDR3: TGCGCCAGCAGCCAAGGGGGTGCGACTAGCGGGCGGGAGCAGTACTTC.

This clone was seen only a few times. The rearrangement joins TRBV5-1 to TRBJ1-3; D might be TRBD1 (5 bases). The germline gives CDR1 SGHRS, CDR2 YFSETQ. The V gene lost 4 bases and the J gene lost 7 bases, with 12 bases spanning the gap. The CDR3 consists of 13 residues. The chain's CDR3 is CASSRGDDNTIYF. The CDR3 nucleotides read TGCGCCAGCAGCCGGGGGGACGATAACACCATATATTTT.

V and J are TRBV7-2 and TRBJ2-5, with TRBD2 matching 9 bases. The V gene's germline CDR1 is SGHTA and CDR2 FQGNSA. The V segment lost 2 bases and the J segment 5 bases; nucleotides outside the gene matches: 6. This CDR3 spans 15 amino acids. The chain's CDR3 is CASSLRGGAGETQYF. In DNA, the CDR3 is TGTGCCAGCAGCTTACGCGGGGGGGCCGGGGAGACCCAGTACTTC.

The count of this clone is one. V and J are TRBV7-3 and TRBJ2-1; D not certain. With 5 bases removed from V and 8 bases from J, the gap between germline ends came to 16 bases. This CDR3 is built from 14 residues. Per the germline V gene, CDR1 is SGHTA and CDR2 is FQGTGA. The CDR3 reads CASSLGSGGDEQFF. The CDR3 DNA reads TGTGCCAGCAGCCTTGGGTCGGGTGGCGATGAGCAGTTCTTC.

This clone was observed a handful of times. The gene calls are TRBV9 and TRBJ1-1, with D hard to call. V was shortened by 3 bases and J by 4 bases, with 4 bases between the two germline ends. The CDR3 has 11 amino acids. CDR1 and CDR2 from the germline V gene are SGDLS and YYNGEE. The CDR3 protein is CASSGGTEAFF. The CDR3 DNA is TGTGCCAGCAGCGGAGGCACTGAAGCTTTCTTT.

This sequence joins TRBV10-3 and TRBJ1-2, with no clear D. V was cut by 3 bases and J by 8 bases, with 13 bases left in between. The CDR3 contains 13 residues. The germline V gene encodes CDR1 ENHRY and CDR2 SYGVKD. CDR3 region: CAISEYAGRGYTF. The CDR3 nucleotides are TGTGCCATCAGTGAATATGCAGGTCGGGGCTACACCTTC.

DNA of the CDR3: TGTGCCAGCAGGACGGGACAGGTTCGCGGCTACACCTTC. Protein product: CASRTGQVRGYTF. The chain joins TRBV28 to TRBJ1-2, with 8 bases identical to TRBD1. V lost 6 bases and J lost 8; bases outside the gene matches: 8. CDR3 length: 13 amino acids. Germline V gene lookup returns CDR1 MDHEN and CDR2 SYDVKM.

The chain links TRBV15 to TRBJ2-7; TRBD1 aligns across 12 bases. Germline CDR1 reads LNHNV; CDR2 reads YYDKDF (reference sequence). The CDR3 runs 17 residues. J gave up 5 bases and V 0 bases, and 8 bases lay outside the gene matches. CDR3 sequence reads: CATSRESAGTGGNEQYF. In nucleotides, the CDR3 is TGTGCCACCAGCAGAGAATCAGCCGGGACAGGGGGCAACGAGCAGTACTTC.

This clone has a handful of counts. This rearrangement joins TRBV5-1 to TRBJ1-5; D gene unclear. With 0 bases removed from V and 3 bases from J, the gap between germline ends came to 7 bases. This CDR3 comprises 14 residues. Germline CDR1 is SGHRS and CDR2 is YFSETQ. CDR3 sequence reads: CASSLDSSNQPQHF. The CDR3 DNA sequence: TGCGCCAGCAGCTTGGACAGTTCCAATCAGCCCCAGCATTTT.

V and J are TRBV28 and TRBJ2-3; 7 bases are shared with TRBD1. Germline V CDR1 and CDR2: MDHEN, SYDVKM. With 5 bases clipped from V and 2 bases from J, the junction kept 10 bases outside the gene matches. This CDR3 spans 16 amino acids. The CDR3 nucleotides read TGTGCCAGCAGTCCCAACAGGGGCTTCGCCACAGATACGCAGTATTTT. As protein: CASSPNRGFATDTQYF.

CDR3 nucleotides: TGTGCCAGCAGTTTTACACAGGGTTACGAGCAGTACTTC. This encodes CASSFTQGYEQYF. The genes are TRBV12-3 or TRBV12-4 and TRBJ2-7; D is possibly TRBD1 (6 bases). The V end was cut by 3 bases, the J end by 4 bases, with 10 bases between. CDR3 length: 13 residues.

The DNA of the CDR3 is TGTGCCAGCAGCTTAGGTAGGACAGACAGAGCGTACGAGCAGTACTTC. Translated: CASSLGRTDRAYEQYF. This chain connects TRBV11-2 to TRBJ2-7; D perhaps matches TRBD1 (6 bases). V was pared by 1 base and J by 4 bases, with 17 bases between. The CDR3 contains 16 residues. Germline V gene data show CDR1 as SGHAT and CDR2 as FQNNGV.

V usage is TRBV7-8 and J usage is TRBJ1-3, with D maybe TRBD1 (5 bases). The V and J ends lost 5 bases and 4 bases respectively, with 21 bases between them. This CDR3 is built from 17 residues. Germline V gene lookup returns CDR1 SGHVS and CDR2 FQNEAQ. CDR3 region: CASSLKVLGQTGNTIYF. DNA for the CDR3: TGTGCCAGCAGCCTAAAGGTCTTAGGACAAACGGGAAACACCATATATTTT.

The V gene is TRBV7-6, the J gene TRBJ2-1, with TRBD2 matching 9 bases. V trimming: 1 base; J trimming: 5 bases; junction bases outside the gene matches: 6. The CDR3 totals 16 residues. CDR1 is SGHVS, CDR2 FNYEAQ, per germline. In nucleotides, the CDR3 is TGTGCCAGCAGCTTAGATAGCGGGAGCTTCGACAATGAGCAGTTCTTC. Protein: CASSLDSGSFDNEQFF.

The V gene is TRBV3-1 (or the pseudogene TRBV3-2), the J gene TRBJ1-6; D is ambiguous. Germline CDR1 is LGHDT and CDR2 is YNNKEL (reference sequence). Trimming took 1 base from V and 10 from J, leaving 11 bases between them. This CDR3 contains 14 residues. In nucleotides, the CDR3 is TGTGCCAGCAGCCAAGCCCGCGTTTTCTCACCCCTCCACTTT. It codes for CASSQARVFSPLHF.

The rearrangement links TRBV18 to TRBJ1-3; 8 nucleotides agree with TRBD1. Unmatched junction bases numbered 9, after V lost 4 bases and J lost 7 bases. The germline V gene encodes CDR1 KGHSH and CDR2 LQKENI. This CDR3 spans 15 amino acids. For the CDR3, the DNA is TGTGCCAGCTCACTCGACAGGGGAGCGGTGAACACCATATATTTT. Protein product: CASSLDRGAVNTIYF.

The chain employs TRBV18 and TRBJ2-7, with 9 bases aligning to TRBD2. Looked up from germline, CDR1 is KGHSH and CDR2 is LQKENI. The CDR3 length is 20 residues. J was trimmed by 1 base and V by 0 bases; bases with no gene match: 16. The CDR3 bases are TGTGCCAGCTCACCACCTGGTGTGCGGGGGGGGCCGGTTGGTTCCTACGAGCAGTACTTC. Translation: CASSPPGVRGGPVGSYEQYF.

This sequence joins TRBV20-1 and TRBJ2-1; D remains ambiguous. The ends were cut back, 4 bases at V and 5 bases at J, with 6 bases in the middle. Germline V gives CDR1 DFQATT, CDR2 SNEGSKA (reference sequence). The CDR3 sequence is 11 residues long. DNA for the CDR3: TGCAGTGCTACCCCAGACAATGAGCAGTTCTTC. Translating gives CSATPDNEQFF.

The chain employs TRBV5-4 and TRBJ2-5, with 8 bases identical to TRBD2. The length of the CDR3 is 17 residues. The trim removed 4 bases at V and 5 bases at J, leaving 16 bases unmatched. CDR1 is SGHNT and CDR2 is YYREEE in the germline V gene (reference sequence). In DNA, the CDR3 is TGTGCCAGCAGCCCGCCGGGGGGGAATACCCGCCGGGAGACCCAGTACTTC. Its protein product is CASSPPGGNTRRETQYF. The whole variable domain, remainder taken from reference TRBV5-4 and TRBJ2-5, is ETGVTQSPTHLIKTRGQQVTLRCSSQSGHNTVSWYQQALGQGPQFIFQYYREEENGRGNFPPRFSGLQFPNYSSELNVNALELDDSALYLCASSPPGGNTRRETQYFGPGTRLLVL.

V usage is TRBV15 and J usage is TRBJ1-5; D is possibly TRBD1 (6 bases). Germline assignment: CDR1 LNHNV and CDR2 YYDKDF (reference sequence). CDR3 length: 15 residues. Trimming cost V 0 bases and J 3 bases, with 9 bases left between them. CDR3 in amino acids: CATSRDGQSNQPQHF. DNA for the CDR3: TGTGCCACCAGCAGAGACGGACAGTCCAATCAGCCCCAGCATTTT.

The CDR3 region has the DNA TGTGCCAGCAGCAACACAGGGAACACTGAAGCTTTCTTT. Its translation is CASSNTGNTEAFF. The gene calls are TRBV12-3 or TRBV12-4 and TRBJ1-1; maybe TRBD1 (5 bases). V lost 6 bases to trimming and J lost 1 base, with 9 bases between them. CDR3 size: 13 residues.